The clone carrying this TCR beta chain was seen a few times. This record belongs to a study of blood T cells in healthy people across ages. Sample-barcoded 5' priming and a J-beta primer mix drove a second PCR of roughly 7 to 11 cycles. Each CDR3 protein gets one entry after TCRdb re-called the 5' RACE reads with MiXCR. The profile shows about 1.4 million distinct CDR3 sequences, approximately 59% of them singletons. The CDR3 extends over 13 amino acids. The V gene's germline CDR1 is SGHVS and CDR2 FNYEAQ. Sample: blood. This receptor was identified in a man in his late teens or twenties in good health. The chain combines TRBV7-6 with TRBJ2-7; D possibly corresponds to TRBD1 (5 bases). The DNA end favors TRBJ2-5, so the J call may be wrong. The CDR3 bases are TGTGCCAGCAGCGAGCAGGGTGTGCAGACCCAGTACTTC. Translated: CASSEQGVQTQYF.